This T cell receptor (beta chain) was captured by sequencing in a study of graft-versus-host responses after intestinal transplantation. Study at large: For two to four years after anti-thymocyte globulin induction, all recipients took tacrolimus and steroids.

This CDR3 is 11 amino acids long. In germline, CDR1 is DFQATT, CDR2 SNEGSKA (reference sequence). V was trimmed by 6 bases and J by 4 bases, leaving 7 bases between them. The study's findings and limits: GvH clones detected in recipient marrow included some appearing first in ileum or blood. HvG clone declines early post-transplant were associated with peak circulating GvH levels.

Turning to this clone: Its antigen remains unidentified. The sample carries other DNA sequences with the same CDR3.

Clones were sequenced by immunoSEQ multiplex PCR, and TCRdb holds only the in-frame ones, with some missing. The sample records about 110,000 clones, around 94% being singletons. The material was unstimulated CD8+ T cells sorted from spleen or lymph node cells, obtained before transplant. This clonotype was sampled from a human donor who was the organ donor for an intestinal transplant. The chain links TRBV20-1 to TRBJ2-1; TRBD2 is a possible D gene (6 bases). The CDR3 nucleotides are TGCAGTGCGGGACTTTACAATGAGCAGTTCTTC. It encodes CSAGLYNEQFF.